A single sample is the source of the 4 T cell receptor beta chains below, sequenced in a study of T-cell memory formation after mild COVID-19. TCRdb itself ran the 5' RACE reads through MiXCR, one entry per CDR3 protein. The sample has 400,000 or so distinct CDR3 sequences, about 21% seen once. The sample consisted of PBMCs or a T cell subset sorted from them (not recorded which). The receptors were gathered from an adult woman who had mild COVID-19 (a few samples of this study predate the infection). Cell type and time point are not known.

This clonotype was picked up a small number of times. The CDR3 sequence is CASQEGSYEQYF. Written as DNA, the CDR3 is TGTGCCAGCCAGGAGGGGTCCTACGAGCAGTACTTC. The chain combines TRBV6-4 with TRBJ2-7; possible D gene TRBD2, 6 bases. V shed 8 bases and J shed 1 base, with 9 bases lying between them. CDR1 and CDR2 (germline): MRHNA, SNTAGT. The CDR3 spans 12 residues.

V usage is TRBV5-1 and J usage is TRBJ1-2, with a tentative D call TRBD1 (5 bases). In germline, CDR1 is SGHRS, CDR2 YFSETQ. The V gene lost 8 bases and the J gene lost 2 bases, with 13 bases spanning the gap. CDR3 length: 13 amino acids. The CDR3 DNA is TGCGCCAGTAGTCGGGGCCCCAACTATGGCTACACCTTC. Its protein product is CASSRGPNYGYTF.

The chain combines TRBV5-6 with TRBJ2-1, with TRBD1 as a possible D gene (5 bases). Between the trimmed V and J ends, which lost 0 bases and 0 bases, there was a span of 7 bases. This CDR3 spans 15 amino acids. In germline, CDR1 is SGHDT, CDR2 YYEEEE. The CDR3 DNA sequence: TGTGCCAGCAGCTTGGTGACAGTCTCCTACAATGAGCAGTTCTTC. Its translation: CASSLVTVSYNEQFF.

For the CDR3, the DNA is TGTGCCAGCAGTCCCAGACTAGCGGGACAGTCAGGGCCCTACGAGCAGTACTTC. It is translated as CASSPRLAGQSGPYEQYF. The gene calls are TRBV12-3 or TRBV12-4 and TRBJ2-7; 11 bases align to TRBD2. The J segment lost 2 bases and the V segment lost 5 bases, leaving 14 bases of the junction unmatched. There are 18 residues in the CDR3.